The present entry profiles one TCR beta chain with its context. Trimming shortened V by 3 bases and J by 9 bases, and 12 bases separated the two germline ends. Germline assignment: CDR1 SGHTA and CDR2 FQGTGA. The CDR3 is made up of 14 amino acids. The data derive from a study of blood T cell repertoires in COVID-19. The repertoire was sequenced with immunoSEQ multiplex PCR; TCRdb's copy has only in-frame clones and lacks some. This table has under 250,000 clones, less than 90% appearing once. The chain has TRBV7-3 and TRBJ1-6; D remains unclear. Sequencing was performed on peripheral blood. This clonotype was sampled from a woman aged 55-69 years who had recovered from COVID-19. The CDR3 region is CASSLTRHRSPLHF. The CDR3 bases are TGTGCCAGCAGCTTGACACGCCACCGTTCACCCCTCCACTTT.